Below, 5 T cell receptor beta chains from the same sample are listed, as sequenced in a study of T cell responses to AZD1222 COVID-19 vaccine. Measured with immunoSEQ multiplex PCR; TCRdb has only the in-frame clones, and not every one. The sample includes under 150,000 clones, roughly 93% of them seen just once. Sequenced here: peripheral blood, sampled 28 days after the second AZD1222 dose. The receptors come from an adult who received the AZD1222 COVID-19 vaccine.

This chain's CDR3 is CATSDLQKGTSGIFYEQYF. CDR3 sequence (DNA): TGTGCCACCAGTGATTTGCAAAAGGGGACTAGCGGGATTTTCTACGAGCAGTACTTC. V is TRBV24-1 and J is TRBJ2-7; TRBD2 agrees at 13 bases. Germline V gives CDR1 KGHDR, CDR2 SFDVKD. Trimming at V came to 0 bases and at J to 3 bases, leaving 10 bases not matched to a gene. This CDR3 has 19 residues.

This clone was observed a single time. This chain uses TRBV5-1 with TRBJ2-1, with D perhaps assigned TRBD1 or TRBD2 (5 bases each). This CDR3 region has 13 residues. V was shortened by 2 bases and J by 9 bases, with 12 bases between the two germline ends. Germline-derived CDR1 and CDR2 are SGHRS and YFSETQ. CDR3 nucleotide sequence: TGCGCCAGCAGCTTTGCCAGGGAGAGTGAGCAGTTCTTC. It translates to CASSFARESEQFF.

The V and J genes are TRBV5-1 and TRBJ2-7, with TRBD1 as a possible D gene (5 bases). CDR3 length: 14 amino acids. Germline lookup yields CDR1 SGHRS and CDR2 YFSETQ. V lost 2 bases and J 5 bases, leaving 14 bases between the germline ends. The CDR3 region is CASSFQGPEDEQYF. CDR3 DNA sequence: TGCGCCAGCAGCTTTCAGGGCCCCGAGGACGAGCAGTACTTC.

This chain uses TRBV7-7 with TRBJ2-3, with D tentatively TRBD2 (7 bases). Trimming took off 5 bases at V and 3 bases at J, with 15 bases between the two ends. The CDR3 is 15 residues long. From germline, CDR1 is SSHAT and CDR2 FNYEAQ (reference sequence). The CDR3: CASSLLGGGTDTQYF. CDR3 nucleotide sequence: TGTGCCAGCAGCCTTTTAGGGGGGGGGACAGATACGCAGTATTTT.

This rearrangement joins TRBV6-5 to TRBJ2-2; 8 nucleotides align to TRBD1. With 7 bases clipped from V and 7 bases from J, the junction kept 8 bases outside the gene matches. CDR1 is MNHEY, CDR2 SVGAGI, per germline. This CDR3 spans 14 amino acids. The CDR3 is CASITGGTGGELFF. The CDR3 nucleotides are TGTGCCAGCATAACAGGGGGAACGGGCGGGGAGCTGTTTTTT.